Each of the 15 T cell receptor beta chains below was sequenced from the same sample in a study of blood T cell repertoires in COVID-19. Repertoires were generated with immunoSEQ multiplex PCR, while TCRdb's copy carries only in-frame clones and drops some. This table holds roughly 180,000 clones, approximately 80% found once. Sequences were obtained from peripheral blood. These receptor sequences come from a human donor in a cohort sampled during active COVID-19.

The rearrangement joins TRBV11-3 to TRBJ1-1; D not certain. Germline CDR1 is SGHNT and CDR2 is YENEEA. The CDR3 contains 15 residues. Trimming removed 1 base from V and 0 bases from J, with 9 bases in between. The CDR3 region has the DNA TGTGCCAGCAGCTTAGGAGGGAGCATGAACACTGAAGCTTTCTTT. Its translation is CASSLGGSMNTEAFF.

The chain combines TRBV6-5 with TRBJ1-1, with TRBD1 matching over 7 bases. This CDR3 region has 14 residues. The J segment lost 0 bases and the V segment lost 6 bases, leaving 4 bases of the junction unmatched. The germline V gene has CDR1 MNHEY and CDR2 SVGAGI. The CDR3 protein is CASRPGGLNTEAFF. CDR3 sequence (DNA): TGTGCCAGCAGACCAGGGGGGCTGAACACTGAAGCTTTCTTT.

The V and J genes are TRBV11-2 and TRBJ1-3; D might be TRBD1 (6 bases). Looked up from germline, CDR1 is SGHAT and CDR2 is FQNNGV. This CDR3 is 12 amino acids long. Trimming removed 3 bases at V and 8 bases at J, with 8 bases between. CDR3 residues: CASSFSGDTIYF. CDR3 bases: TGTGCCAGCAGCTTTTCAGGGGACACCATATATTTT.

The CDR3 coding sequence is TGTGCCAGCAGACCTAGACTAGCGGGGGGGCAGGAGACCCAGTACTTC. It translates to CASRPRLAGGQETQYF. The V and J genes are TRBV5-4 and TRBJ2-5; TRBD2 aligns across 14 bases. V was clipped by 5 bases and J by 5 bases; unmatched bases: 8. This CDR3 has 16 amino acids. Per germline, CDR1 SGHNT and CDR2 YYREEE (reference sequence).

A word on this clone: This specimen includes other DNA sequences encoding the same CDR3. The chain couples TRBV19 to TRBJ1-5; D not certain. The ends were cut back, 3 bases at V and 4 bases at J, with 7 bases in the middle. The CDR3 length is 13 residues. CDR1 and CDR2 from the germline V gene are LNHDA and SQIVND (reference sequence). The CDR3 protein is CASSIGGNQPQHF. The CDR3 bases are TGTGCCAGTAGTATCGGAGGGAATCAGCCCCAGCATTTT.

V gene TRBV19 combines with J gene TRBJ1-2; TRBD1 agrees at 9 bases. CDR1 is LNHDA and CDR2 is SQIVND in the germline V gene (reference sequence). The CDR3 runs 16 residues. Trimming cost V 3 bases and J 2 bases; bases outside gene matches: 7. The CDR3 sequence: CASSIRSGQGNYGYTF. The CDR3 DNA follows: TGTGCCAGTAGTATTCGAAGTGGACAGGGGAACTATGGCTACACCTTC. Based on the CDR3 plus reference TRBV19 and TRBJ1-2, the full variable domain is DGGITQSPKYLFRKEGQNVTLSCEQNLNHDAMYWYRQDPGQGLRLIYYSQIVNDFQKGDIAEGYSVSREKKESFPLTVTSAQKNPTAFYLCASSIRSGQGNYGYTFGSGTRLTVV.

This clone was recorded a few times. The chain carries TRBV25-1 and TRBJ2-6; no reliable D call. Trimming took off 4 bases at V and 4 bases at J, with 5 bases between the two ends. The CDR3 extends over 13 amino acids. Germline V gene lookup returns CDR1 MGHDK and CDR2 SYGVNS. CDR3 sequence (DNA): TGTGCCAGCAGTGTGACAGGGGCCAACGTCCTGACTTTC. Residues: CASSVTGANVLTF.

CDR3 nucleotides: TGTGCCAGCAGCCCCAATGTGGGCGCGAGAACTGAAGCTTTCTTT. Residues: CASSPNVGARTEAFF. The chain joins TRBV13 to TRBJ1-1; D unclear. V was cut by 5 bases and J by 5 bases, with 18 bases left in between. Per the germline V gene, CDR1 is PRHDT and CDR2 is FYEKMQ (reference sequence). There are 15 residues in the CDR3.

The chain is built from TRBV6-1 and TRBJ1-2; possible D gene TRBD1, 5 bases. The CDR3 runs to 15 residues. The V and J ends lost 1 base and 11 bases respectively, with 20 bases between them. Germline V gene sequence: CDR1 MNHNS, CDR2 SASEGT. In DNA, the CDR3 is TGTGCCAGCAGTGAAGGGCAGGGTTTCAACTTTGTGTACACCTTC. Protein: CASSEGQGFNFVYTF.

J is TRBJ1-5 and V is TRBV28; possibly TRBD1 for D (5 bases). Per the germline V gene, CDR1 is MDHEN and CDR2 is SYDVKM. This CDR3 has 15 residues. V was cut by 3 bases and J by 1 base, with 10 bases left in between. CDR3 bases: TGTGCCAGCAGTTTCGGAGGGGCCAGCAATCAGCCCCAGCATTTT. It is translated as CASSFGGASNQPQHF.

V usage is TRBV19 and J usage is TRBJ1-2, with D unclear. Germline V gene lookup returns CDR1 LNHDA and CDR2 SQIVND (reference sequence). The V gene lost 10 bases and the J gene lost 4 bases, with 22 bases spanning the gap. CDR3 length equals 15 residues. The CDR3 DNA sequence: TGTGCCACTACGCCCTCGGAACGGGCGGGCTATGGCTACACCTTC. Translated, it gives CATTPSERAGYGYTF.

The chain links TRBV9 to TRBJ1-3, with 10 nucleotides matching TRBD1. Germline loops: CDR1 SGDLS, CDR2 YYNGEE. V lost 0 bases, J lost 3 bases, and 3 bases stayed unmatched. The CDR3 loop spans 16 amino acids. CDR3 DNA: TGTGCCAGCAGCGTAGGACAGGGGGCGGGTGGAAACACCATATATTTT. This gives the protein CASSVGQGAGGNTIYF.

There are a few counts of this clone. The chain recombines TRBV3-1 (or the pseudogene TRBV3-2) with TRBJ1-1; the match to TRBD1 covers 7 bases. Trimming took 1 base from V and 1 from J; bases not matched to a gene: 0. This CDR3 region has 14 residues. From germline, CDR1 is LGHDT and CDR2 YNNKEL (reference sequence). CDR3 protein: CASSQGDRNTEAFF. CDR3 DNA: TGTGCCAGCAGCCAAGGGGACAGGAACACTGAAGCTTTCTTT.

The rearrangement uses TRBV24-1 and TRBJ2-1, with D possibly matching TRBD2 (7 bases). V lost 9 bases, J lost 5 bases, and 13 bases lay in between. Germline V CDR1 and CDR2: KGHDR, SFDVKD. The CDR3 has 13 residues. The CDR3 spells CATGEGGNNEQFF. The CDR3 DNA is TGTGCCACCGGGGAGGGGGGCAACAATGAGCAGTTCTTC.

This clone was seen a single time. V is TRBV7-3 and J is TRBJ2-2, with a weak D call TRBD1 (8 bases). V was clipped by 5 bases and J by 4 bases, with 14 bases between them. Per the germline V gene, CDR1 is SGHTA and CDR2 is FQGTGA. The CDR3 sequence is 15 residues long. CDR3 in DNA: TGTGCCAGCAGCAAGACAGGGGAGGGCACCGGGGAGCTGTTTTTT. This translates into CASSKTGEGTGELFF.